This record covers a single T cell receptor (beta chain). These data originate in a study of blood T cell repertoires in COVID-19. Study-wide context: The United States, Italy and Spain supplied acute and convalescent COVID-19 samples. PBMCs, B-cell-depleted T cells, or T cells were the source of the cDNA or gDNA that made up the material.

CDR1 and CDR2 (germline): SGHRS, YFSETQ. This CDR3 has 15 residues. Trimming cost V 4 bases and J 10 bases; bases outside gene matches: 14. The authors' processing: Cell counts per sample came from amplifying reference gene primers. TCRdb's table, derived via immunoSEQ multiplex PCR, lists solely in-frame clones and lacks some. Clonal size and the V and J genes are those of that table, whereas D and trimming came from the DNA. Seen here are under 200,000 clones, 88% observed once, and the top ten hold about 6.3%. The origin of this receptor is a man aged 35-49 years with active or convalescent COVID-19. The chain joins TRBV5-1 to TRBJ2-1; TRBD1 agrees at 7 bases. The specimen was peripheral blood. The CDR3 here is CASSATATGVGEQFF. The CDR3 nucleotides read TGCGCCAGCAGCGCGACCGCAACAGGGGTGGGAGAGCAGTTCTTC. Full variable domain (missing parts from reference TRBV5-1 and TRBJ2-1): KAGVTQTPRYLIKTRGQQVTLSCSPISGHRSVSWYQQTPGQGLQFLFEYFSETQRNKGNFPGRFSGRQFSNSRSEMNVSTLELGDSALYLCASSATATGVGEQFFGPGTRLTVL.